This record concerns one T cell receptor (beta chain) sequence. Antigen unknown. The sample originates from a study of T cells after yellow fever vaccination. Study-wide background: Fractions containing few cells were prepared with SMART-Seq v4 Ultra Low Input.

TCRdb re-analysed the 5' RACE reads in MiXCR, keeping a single row per CDR3 protein. The sample has hundreds of thousands of distinct CDR3 sequences, roughly 12% seen once. Overall study findings and caveats: In post-booster samples, most primary-vaccination clones reappeared (just under 98% CD4, 88% CD8). Compared with primary, the secondary response was weaker and peaked at day 5, not 15.

Germline V gene sequence: CDR1 LGHNA, CDR2 YNFKEQ. CDR3 size: 13 residues. V gave up 6 bases and J gave up 4 bases, with 12 bases separating them. V and J are TRBV4-2 and TRBJ2-5; D might be TRBD1 or TRBD2, each matching 7 bases. Here the sequenced sample was PBMCs, taken on the day of the yellow fever booster vaccination. This clonotype originated in a man aged 25-45 years who received the YFV17D yellow fever vaccine. The CDR3 loop is CASSGRGGETQYF. Written as DNA, the CDR3 is TGTGCCAGCAGTGGCAGGGGGGGAGAGACCCAGTACTTC.